A single sample is the source of the 20 T cell receptor beta chains below, sequenced in a study of graft-versus-host responses after intestinal transplantation. These receptors' targets are unknown. This table comes from immunoSEQ multiplex PCR, and its TCRdb copy is limited to in-frame clones, with some not included. The repertoire has about 120,000 clones, approximately 96% of them found once; the top ten carry more than 2.5%. The material sequenced was unstimulated CD8+ T cells sorted from spleen or lymph node cells, taken before intestinal transplant. Source of these receptors: a human donor who received an intestinal transplant.

As DNA, the CDR3 is TGTGCCAGCAGCCGTCAGACAGGGAATGTCGGAAAACTGTTTTTT. It specifies CASSRQTGNVGKLFF. This sequence joins TRBV28 and TRBJ1-4; 7 nucleotides line up with TRBD1. CDR1 is MDHEN and CDR2 is SYDVKM in the germline V gene. Germline trimming cut 6 bases from V and 10 bases from J; bases unmatched to any gene: 14. There are 15 residues in the CDR3.

This clone has only one observation. The J gene is TRBJ2-7, the V gene TRBV5-1; D possibly corresponds to TRBD1 (6 bases). This CDR3 spans 15 amino acids. V was trimmed by 0 bases and J by 3 bases, leaving 13 bases between them. Germline V lookup: CDR1 SGHRS, CDR2 YFSETQ. In DNA, the CDR3 is TGCGCCAGCAGCTTGGCACAGGGCAGCTACTACGAGCAGTACTTC. Amino acids: CASSLAQGSYYEQYF.

The chain employs TRBV28 and TRBJ2-6; D is unresolved. Per germline, CDR1 MDHEN and CDR2 SYDVKM. The V gene lost 3 bases and the J gene lost 5 bases, with 23 bases spanning the gap. This CDR3 has 19 residues. In DNA, the CDR3 is TGTGCCAGCAGTTTTTACGGTACCGGCAGGCCAGGCCGGGCCAACGTCCTGACTTTC. Its protein product is CASSFYGTGRPGRANVLTF.

The chain joins TRBV6-6 to TRBJ2-7; possible D gene TRBD1, 6 bases. Per germline, CDR1 MNHNY and CDR2 SVGAGI (reference sequence). This CDR3 is 13 amino acids long. Trimming took off 5 bases at V and 2 bases at J, with 10 bases between the two ends. CDR3 DNA sequence: TGTGCCAGCAGTCCCGGACAGACCTACGAGCAGTACTTC. It translates to CASSPGQTYEQYF.

The V and J genes are TRBV9 and TRBJ2-5; D may correspond to TRBD1 or TRBD2 (5 bases each). The closer fit of TRBJ2-7 to the DNA end suggests the J call may be wrong. Germline CDR1 is SGDLS and CDR2 is YYNGEE. This CDR3 region has 13 residues. CDR3 loop: CASSGDGSYEQYF. The CDR3 nucleotides read TGTGCCAGCAGCGGGGACGGTTCCTACGAGCAGTACTTC.

The chain recombines TRBV7-2 with TRBJ1-2, with 7 bases matching TRBD1. The V gene's germline CDR1 is SGHTA and CDR2 FQGNSA. V was pared by 2 bases and J by 6 bases, with 6 bases of the junction left unmatched. This CDR3 has 14 residues. The CDR3 region is CASSLSTGFDGYTF. The CDR3 coding sequence is TGTGCCAGCAGCTTATCGACAGGGTTTGATGGCTACACCTTC.

This sequence joins TRBV7-3 and TRBJ1-1; D is perhaps TRBD1 (6 bases). V lost 6 bases and J lost 3, with 11 bases in between. Germline-derived CDR1 and CDR2 are SGHTA and FQGTGA. The CDR3 consists of 13 residues. The DNA of the CDR3 is TGTGCCAGCAGTACAGGGATGGACACTGAAGCTTTCTTT. Protein: CASSTGMDTEAFF.

The chain uses TRBV27 and TRBJ2-1; no firm D call. The V end was cut by 5 bases, the J end by 3 bases, with 8 bases between. This CDR3 region has 13 residues. Germline CDR1 reads MNHEY; CDR2 reads SMNVEV (reference sequence). The DNA for the CDR3 is TGTGCCAGCAGTCAATACTACTACAATGAGCAGTTCTTC. This sequence encodes CASSQYYYNEQFF.

The J gene is TRBJ2-1, the V gene TRBV11-2; 11 bases agree with TRBD2. Unmatched junction bases numbered 6, after V lost 5 bases and J lost 0 bases. The CDR3 has 17 amino acids. Germline V gene sequence: CDR1 SGHAT, CDR2 FQNNGV. CDR3 sequence: CASSPPTSGTSYNEQFF. The CDR3 region has the DNA TGTGCCAGCAGCCCGCCGACTAGCGGGACCTCCTACAATGAGCAGTTCTTC.

The rearrangement links TRBV4-1 to TRBJ2-7; tentative D call: TRBD2 (5 bases). Between the trimmed V and J ends, which lost 4 bases and 4 bases, there was a span of 11 bases. Per the germline V gene, CDR1 is MGHRA and CDR2 is YSYEKL. The CDR3 consists of 13 residues. The CDR3 DNA sequence: TGCGCCAGCAGCCCCCCCAGCGGTTACGAGCAGTACTTC. Amino acid sequence: CASSPPSGYEQYF.

The CDR3 DNA follows: TGTGCCAGTAGCGGCAGGGTAGGCAATCAGCCCCAGCATTTT. Its translation: CASSGRVGNQPQHF. V usage is TRBV19 and J usage is TRBJ1-5; D possibly corresponds to TRBD1 (5 bases). Germline CDR1 reads LNHDA; CDR2 reads SQIVND (reference sequence). The CDR3 is made up of 14 amino acids. V was pared by 6 bases and J by 2 bases, with 11 bases between.

The V and J genes are TRBV10-2 and TRBJ2-7, with D perhaps matching TRBD2 (6 bases). The V end was cut by 10 bases, the J end by 3 bases, with 16 bases between. The CDR3 has 13 amino acids. Looked up from germline, CDR1 is WSHSY and CDR2 is SAAADI. The CDR3 DNA follows: TGCGCCACCAGCAGCGGGTTAGGCTACGAGCAGTACTTC. It codes for CATSSGLGYEQYF.

As for this clone: One end of the junction fails to match germline, which may point to a read error. The V and J genes are TRBV7-7 and TRBJ2-4, with D hard to call. The CDR3 length is 13 residues. From germline, CDR1 is SSHAT and CDR2 FNYEAQ (reference sequence). The CDR3 nucleotides are TGTGCTAGCAGCTTAGGTCCCTCGAACATTCAGTACTTC. As protein: CASSLGPSNIQYF.

This chain joins TRBV4-2 and TRBJ2-7; D is perhaps TRBD2 (5 bases). Per germline, CDR1 LGHNA and CDR2 YNFKEQ. This CDR3 has 15 amino acids. V lost 4 bases, J lost 3 bases, and 16 bases lay in between. CDR3 sequence reads: CASSLEDSPVYEQYF. CDR3 DNA: TGTGCCAGCAGCCTAGAGGACTCGCCCGTCTACGAGCAGTACTTC.

V and J are TRBV9 and TRBJ1-1; D not resolved. Trimming removed 1 base at V and 0 bases at J, with 10 bases between. The CDR3 is 15 amino acids. Germline V gene lookup returns CDR1 SGDLS and CDR2 YYNGEE. The CDR3 sequence: CASSVNANMNTEAFF. The CDR3 DNA reads as TGTGCCAGCAGCGTAAACGCAAATATGAACACTGAAGCTTTCTTT.

This chain connects TRBV7-9 to TRBJ2-5; D is unclear. Germline CDR1 is SEHNR and CDR2 is FQNEAQ (reference sequence). V was clipped by 5 bases and J by 4 bases, with 11 bases between them. The CDR3 has 13 amino acids. The CDR3 coding sequence is TGTGCCAGCAGCCTCGTGGGCTTAGAGACCCAGTACTTC. Translating gives CASSLVGLETQYF. The variable domain in full, completed from reference TRBV7-9 and TRBJ2-5, reads DTGVSQNPRHKITKRGQNVTFRCDPISEHNRLYWYRQTLGQGPEFLTYFQNEAQLEKSRLLSDRFSAERPKGSFSTLEIQRTEQGDSAMYLCASSLVGLETQYFGPGTRLLVL.

CDR3 DNA sequence: TGCGCCAGCAGCTTGGGTACAGGGTCGGATGAGCAGTTCTTC. Its protein is CASSLGTGSDEQFF. The chain combines TRBV5-1 with TRBJ2-1; tentative D call: TRBD1 (6 bases). V gave up 0 bases and J gave up 8 bases, with 12 bases separating them. This CDR3 has 14 amino acids. CDR1 SGHRS and CDR2 YFSETQ come from the germline V gene.

The V and J genes are TRBV27 and TRBJ1-1; D not resolved. Germline V CDR1 and CDR2: MNHEY, SMNVEV (reference sequence). Between the trimmed V and J ends, which lost 7 bases and 0 bases, there was a span of 9 bases. The length of the CDR3 is 13 residues. CDR3 sequence (DNA): TGTGCCAGCAAGTCAAACCTGAACACTGAAGCTTTCTTT. Protein product: CASKSNLNTEAFF.

The rearrangement uses TRBV9 and TRBJ1-5; 11 bases match TRBD1. Germline CDR1 SGDLS, CDR2 YYNGEE. The CDR3 is 15 amino acids. The ends lost 0 bases at V and 5 bases at J; junction bases unmatched: 1. CDR3 sequence reads: CASSVGDRGDQPQHF. The CDR3, as DNA: TGTGCCAGCAGCGTAGGGGACAGGGGGGATCAGCCCCAGCATTTT.

The chain has TRBV4-3 and TRBJ2-5; 11 bases line up with TRBD2. The better agreement between TRBJ2-7 and the DNA end casts doubt on the J call. In germline, CDR1 is LGHNA, CDR2 YSLEER. This CDR3 spans 17 amino acids. CDR3 residues: CASSQFGLAGGDYEQYF. The CDR3 coding sequence is TGCGCCAGCAGCCAATTTGGCCTAGCGGGAGGAGACTACGAGCAGTACTTC.